What follows are 20 T cell receptor beta chains derived from one specimen sequenced in a study of CD8 T cells in ankylosing spondylitis. Using its own MiXCR run on the 5' RACE reads, TCRdb lists one record per CDR3 protein. Of 100,000 to 150,000 distinct CDR3 sequences detected, roughly a tenth appear once; the ten largest clones hold 3.3%. The sample was blood, either unsorted or a sorted T cell fraction (not recorded which). All receptors derive from a male donor with ankylosing spondylitis or in good health (not recorded which).

Many counts were recorded for this clonotype. This chain links TRBV3-1 with TRBJ2-2, with D hard to call. The CDR3 has 15 residues. Germline V gives CDR1 LGHDT, CDR2 YNNKEL (reference sequence). V lost 6 bases and J 1 base, leaving 12 bases between the germline ends. The DNA of the CDR3 is TGTGCCAGCAGACCCAATTTCAAGAACACCGGGGAGCTGTTTTTT. As protein: CASRPNFKNTGELFF.

The genes are TRBV5-1 and TRBJ2-2, with 13 bases lining up with TRBD2. The germline V gene has CDR1 SGHRS and CDR2 YFSETQ. V was pared by 9 bases and J by 5 bases, with 10 bases of the junction left unmatched. The CDR3 consists of 16 residues. The CDR3 sequence is CATQSTSGGTTGELFF. The CDR3 DNA follows: TGCGCCACACAATCGACTAGCGGGGGGACTACCGGGGAGCTGTTTTTT. Supplemented by reference TRBV5-1 and TRBJ2-2, the full variable domain reads KAGVTQTPRYLIKTRGQQVTLSCSPISGHRSVSWYQQTPGQGLQFLFEYFSETQRNKGNFPGRFSGRQFSNSRSEMNVSTLELGDSALYLCATQSTSGGTTGELFFGEGSRLTVL.

This clonotype turned up a few times. The V gene is TRBV5-5, the J gene TRBJ2-7; 9 bases map to TRBD1. CDR3 length: 16 residues. In germline, CDR1 is SGHKS, CDR2 YYEKEE (reference sequence). V lost 0 bases to trimming and J lost 3 bases; unmatched junction nucleotides: 7. The CDR3: CASSLASDRGIYEQYF. CDR3 bases: TGTGCCAGCAGCTTGGCATCGGACAGGGGAATCTACGAGCAGTACTTC.

This clonotype was picked up a small number of times. Here the CDR3 DNA reads TGCAGTGCTGCCCAACCTGGACTAGCCAAAAACATTCAGTACTTC. Protein: CSAAQPGLAKNIQYF. The chain joins TRBV20-1 to TRBJ2-4; D may be TRBD2 (5 bases). The CDR3 runs to 15 residues. Germline V gene lookup returns CDR1 DFQATT and CDR2 SNEGSKA (reference sequence). Trimming took 5 bases from V and 0 from J, leaving 14 bases between them.

This clonotype was detected a few times. This chain links TRBV12-3 or TRBV12-4 with TRBJ2-1; D is unclear. Trimming stripped 8 bases from V and 2 bases from J, with 13 bases between. The CDR3 extends over 14 amino acids. CDR3 in amino acids: CASLLGSPYNEQFF. The CDR3, as DNA: TGTGCCAGCCTCTTAGGCAGTCCCTACAATGAGCAGTTCTTC.

This clonotype was recorded many times. The J gene is TRBJ2-7, the V gene TRBV7-2; no definite D call. Trimming took 1 base from V and 0 from J, leaving 16 bases between them. Per germline, CDR1 SGHTA and CDR2 FQGNSA. The CDR3 totals 17 residues. The CDR3 nucleotides are TGTGCCAGCAGCTTAGTTAGCAGCCCCAGTTTCTCCTACGAGCAGTACTTC. It codes for CASSLVSSPSFSYEQYF.

The chain carries TRBV18 and TRBJ1-2; a weak D match, TRBD1 (5 bases). The V gene lost 2 bases and the J gene lost 0 bases, with 10 bases spanning the gap. The CDR3 sequence is 15 residues long. The germline V gene encodes CDR1 KGHSH and CDR2 LQKENI. CDR3 region: CASSPSREANYGYTF. CDR3 bases: TGTGCCAGCTCACCAAGCAGGGAAGCTAACTATGGCTACACCTTC. The variable domain in full, completed from reference TRBV18 and TRBJ1-2, reads NAGVMQNPRHLVRRRGQEARLRCSPMKGHSHVYWYRQLPEEGLKFMVYLQKENIIDESGMPKERFSAEFPKEGPSILRIQQVVRGDSAAYFCASSPSREANYGYTFGSGTRLTVV.

This clonotype was found a few times. The genes are TRBV5-1 and TRBJ2-2; 7 bases align to TRBD1. Germline V gene sequence: CDR1 SGHRS, CDR2 YFSETQ. V lost 2 bases and J lost 5; bases outside the gene matches: 0. CDR3 size: 13 residues. The CDR3 spells CASSFRGTGELFF. The DNA for the CDR3 is TGCGCCAGCAGCTTCAGGGGGACCGGGGAGCTGTTTTTT.

This clonotype appeared many times. This sequence joins TRBV7-9 and TRBJ2-2; D is undetermined. The CDR3 extends over 14 amino acids. Germline CDR1 reads SEHNR; CDR2 reads FQNEAQ (reference sequence). The ends were cut back, 0 bases at V and 2 bases at J, with 4 bases in the middle. CDR3 sequence (DNA): TGTGCCAGCAGCTTAGCGGTTAACACCGGGGAGCTGTTTTTT. The encoded protein is CASSLAVNTGELFF.

This chain joins TRBV2 and TRBJ2-4; D is perhaps TRBD1 (6 bases). This CDR3 comprises 14 residues. Germline values: CDR1 SNHLY, CDR2 FYNNEI. The V gene lost 9 bases and the J gene lost 0 bases, with 12 bases spanning the gap. The CDR3 nucleotides read TGTGCCAGTACTGACAGGCTAGCCAAAAACATTCAGTACTTC. Translating gives CASTDRLAKNIQYF. The variable domain in full, with the rest retrieved from reference TRBV2 and TRBJ2-4, is EPEVTQTPSHQVTQMGQEVILRCVPISNHLYFYWYRQILGQKVEFLVSFYNNEISEKSEIFDDQFSVERPDGSNFTLKIRSTKLEDSAMYFCASTDRLAKNIQYFGAGTRLSVL.

This clonotype was observed at least ten times. The CDR3 sequence is CASSLGVGSTDTQYF. The CDR3 nucleotides are TGTGCCAGCAGCTTAGGAGTGGGGAGCACAGATACGCAGTATTTT. V is TRBV7-3 and J is TRBJ2-3; no firm D call. The CDR3 consists of 15 residues. Germline values: CDR1 SGHTA, CDR2 FQGTGA. V was trimmed by 2 bases and J by 0 bases, leaving 9 bases between them.

The CDR3 nucleotides read TGTGCCAGCAGCTTGGCAGGGGAGGTCTCACCCCTCCACTTT. Translation gives CASSLAGEVSPLHF. The chain employs TRBV7-2 and TRBJ1-6; D possibly corresponds to TRBD1 (6 bases). Trimming shortened V by 3 bases and J by 10 bases, and 13 bases separated the two germline ends. There are 14 residues in the CDR3. Germline V gene sequence: CDR1 SGHTA, CDR2 FQGNSA.

Many counts were recorded for this clonotype. The chain carries TRBV20-1 and TRBJ2-5; 9 nucleotides line up with TRBD1. CDR3 length equals 14 residues. Germline V CDR1 and CDR2: DFQATT, SNEGSKA (reference sequence). Trimming cost V 3 bases and J 1 base; bases outside gene matches: 3. In DNA form, the CDR3 reads TGCAGTGCTAGGACAGGGGGGGGCCAAGAGACCCAGTACTTC. Translation: CSARTGGGQETQYF.

Many counts were recorded for this clonotype. V usage is TRBV5-1 and J usage is TRBJ2-7, with D possibly TRBD2 on 6 matching bases. The length of the CDR3 is 16 residues. V lost 4 bases to trimming and J lost 6 bases, with 23 bases between them. The V gene's germline CDR1 is SGHRS and CDR2 YFSETQ. The CDR3 loop is CASSPARDFTLLEQYF. In nucleotides, the CDR3 is TGCGCCAGCAGCCCGGCCCGGGACTTCACCCTTCTCGAGCAGTACTTC.

This clonotype was detected many times. The J gene is TRBJ2-1, the V gene TRBV5-1; TRBD2 agrees at 8 bases. The trim removed 3 bases at V and 3 bases at J, leaving 5 bases unmatched. CDR3 length: 15 residues. CDR1 is SGHRS, CDR2 YFSETQ, per germline. The CDR3 sequence is CASSSTSGIYNEQFF. CDR3 DNA: TGCGCCAGCAGCTCCACTAGCGGAATCTACAATGAGCAGTTCTTC.

This clonotype was observed many times. The chain carries TRBV24-1 and TRBJ1-1, with D maybe TRBD1 (5 bases). Germline assignment: CDR1 KGHDR and CDR2 SFDVKD. The CDR3 loop spans 18 amino acids. Trimming stripped 9 bases from V and 4 bases from J, with 29 bases between. The CDR3 sequence: CATQVTLEQLQGCTEAFF. CDR3 nucleotide sequence: TGTGCCACCCAAGTGACCCTCGAACAGCTCCAGGGTTGCACTGAAGCTTTCTTT.

This clonotype was recorded many times. The CDR3 DNA reads as TGTGCCAGCAGTAACGAGAGGGGGCGAAATGGCTACACCTTC. Amino acids: CASSNERGRNGYTF. J is TRBJ1-2 and V is TRBV12-3 or TRBV12-4; 7 positions match TRBD1. V dropped 5 bases and J dropped 6; count of bases not matched to a gene: 9. This CDR3 spans 14 amino acids.

This clonotype was observed at least ten times. The V call is TRBV25-1, the J call TRBJ1-3; the match to TRBD1 covers 8 bases. There are 15 residues in the CDR3. CDR1 and CDR2 from the germline V gene are MGHDK and SYGVNS. Trimming removed 7 bases from V and 4 bases from J; junction bases left unmatched: 9. CDR3 loop: CASTFQTGAGNTIYF. The CDR3 nucleotides are TGTGCCAGCACCTTTCAGACAGGGGCGGGAAACACCATATATTTT.

This clonotype was picked up many times. The J gene is TRBJ2-3, the V gene TRBV29-1; D ambiguous. The CDR3 totals 11 residues. V was shortened by 6 bases and J by 6 bases, with 10 bases between the two germline ends. The V gene's germline CDR1 is SQVTM and CDR2 ANQGSEA. CDR3: CSVPLPDTQYF. The CDR3 DNA sequence: TGCAGCGTCCCCTTGCCCGATACGCAGTATTTT.

This clonotype was detected ten times or more. V and J are TRBV29-1 and TRBJ2-5, with 10 bases identical to TRBD1. Germline trimming cut 6 bases from V and 5 bases from J; bases unmatched to any gene: 6. The CDR3 length is 13 residues. Germline values: CDR1 SQVTM, CDR2 ANQGSEA. CDR3 region: CSVATGGRETQYF. CDR3 DNA: TGCAGCGTGGCGACAGGGGGCAGGGAGACCCAGTACTTC.